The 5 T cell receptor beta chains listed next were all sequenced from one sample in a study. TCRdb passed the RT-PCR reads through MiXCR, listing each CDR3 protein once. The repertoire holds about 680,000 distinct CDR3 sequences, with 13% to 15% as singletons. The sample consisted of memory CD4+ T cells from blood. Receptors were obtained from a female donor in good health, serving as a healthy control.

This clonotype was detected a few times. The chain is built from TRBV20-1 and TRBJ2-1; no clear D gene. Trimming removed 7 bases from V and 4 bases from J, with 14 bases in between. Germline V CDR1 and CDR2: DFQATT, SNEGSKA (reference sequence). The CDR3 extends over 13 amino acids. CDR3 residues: CSGAEKTYNEQFF. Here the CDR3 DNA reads TGCAGTGGGGCGGAGAAGACGTACAATGAGCAGTTCTTC.

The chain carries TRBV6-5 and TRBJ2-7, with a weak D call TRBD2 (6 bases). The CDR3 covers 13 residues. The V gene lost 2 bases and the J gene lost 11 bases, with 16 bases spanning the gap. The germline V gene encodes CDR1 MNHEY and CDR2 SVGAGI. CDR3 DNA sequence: TGTGCCAGCAGTTACCCAGACCGGACTAATGAGTACTTC. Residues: CASSYPDRTNEYF.

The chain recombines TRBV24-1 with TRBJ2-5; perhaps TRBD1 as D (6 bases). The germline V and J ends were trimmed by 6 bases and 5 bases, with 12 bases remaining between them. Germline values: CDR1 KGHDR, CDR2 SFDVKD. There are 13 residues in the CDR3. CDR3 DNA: TGTGCCACCAGTCCCGCAGGGGTCGAGACCCAGTACTTC. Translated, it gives CATSPAGVETQYF.

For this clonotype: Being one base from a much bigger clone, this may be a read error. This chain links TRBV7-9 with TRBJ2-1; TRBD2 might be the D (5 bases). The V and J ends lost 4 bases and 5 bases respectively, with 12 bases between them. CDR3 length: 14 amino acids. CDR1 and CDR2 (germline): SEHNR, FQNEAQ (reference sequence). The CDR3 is CASSCEQTNNEQFF. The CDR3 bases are TGTGCCAGCAGCTGCGAACAGACTAACAATGAGCAGTTCTTC.

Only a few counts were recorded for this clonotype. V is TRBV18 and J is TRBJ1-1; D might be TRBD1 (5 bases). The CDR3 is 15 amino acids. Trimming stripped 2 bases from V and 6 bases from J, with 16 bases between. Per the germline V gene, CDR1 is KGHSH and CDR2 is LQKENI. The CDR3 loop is CASSPVSQGDAEAFF. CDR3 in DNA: TGTGCCAGCTCACCAGTAAGCCAGGGCGACGCTGAAGCTTTCTTT.